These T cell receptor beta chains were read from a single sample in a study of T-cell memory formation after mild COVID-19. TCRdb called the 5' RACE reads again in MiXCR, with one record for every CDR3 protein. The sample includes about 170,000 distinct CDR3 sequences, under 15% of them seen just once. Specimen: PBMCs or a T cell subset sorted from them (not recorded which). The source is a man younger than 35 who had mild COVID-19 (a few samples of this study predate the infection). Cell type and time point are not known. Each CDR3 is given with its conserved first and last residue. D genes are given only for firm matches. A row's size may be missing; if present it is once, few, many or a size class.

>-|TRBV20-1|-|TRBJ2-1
CSARVAYNEQFF
TGCAGTGCCCGCGTAGCCTACAATGAGCAGTTCTTC
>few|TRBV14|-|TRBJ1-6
CASSLLAGSPLHF
TGTGCCAGCAGCCTTTTGGCCGGATCACCCCTCCACTTT
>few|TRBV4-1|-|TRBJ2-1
CASSQDLQIPQFF
TGCGCCAGCAGCCAAGACCTACAGATTCCCCAGTTCTTC
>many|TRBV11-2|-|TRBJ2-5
CASIQGAGAQYF
TGTGCCAGCATTCAAGGGGCTGGGGCCCAGTACTTC
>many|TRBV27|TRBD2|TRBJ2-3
CVSTRGGRSDTQYF
TGTGTCTCTACGCGGGGGGGCCGGTCAGATACGCAGTATTTT
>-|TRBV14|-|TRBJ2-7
CASSQFTGRRPYEQYF
TGTGCCAGCAGCCAGTTCACGGGACGGAGGCCCTACGAGCAGTACTTC
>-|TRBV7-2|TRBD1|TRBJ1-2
CASSPGTGRGYTF
TGTGCCAGCAGCCCTGGGACAGGAAGAGGCTACACCTTC
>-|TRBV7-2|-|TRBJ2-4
CASSRTLNIQYF
TGTGCCAGCAGCCGGACCCTAAACATTCAGTACTTC
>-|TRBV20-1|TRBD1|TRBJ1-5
CSASRPGQGTQPQHF
TGCAGTGCTAGTCGCCCGGGACAGGGTACTCAGCCCCAGCATTTT
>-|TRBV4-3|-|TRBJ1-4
CASSQGTKKEAGKLFF
TGCGCCAGCAGCCAAGGAACGAAGAAGGAGGCGGGCAAACTGTTTTTT
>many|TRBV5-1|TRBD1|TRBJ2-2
CASSSDRGPTGELFF
TGCGCCAGCAGCTCCGACAGGGGGCCCACCGGGGAGCTGTTTTTT
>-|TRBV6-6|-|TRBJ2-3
CASRDSNADTQYF
TGTGCCAGCAGGGACTCCAACGCAGATACGCAGTATTTT
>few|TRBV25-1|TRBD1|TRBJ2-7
CASSEPGGKSEQYF
TGTGCCAGCAGTGAACCAGGGGGTAAAAGCGAGCAGTACTTC
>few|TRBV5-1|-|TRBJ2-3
CASSSLGPDTQYF
TGCGCCAGCAGCTCCCTAGGGCCAGATACGCAGTATTTT
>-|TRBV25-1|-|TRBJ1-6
CASSEGDGRNSPLHF
TGTGCCAGCAGTGAGGGCGATGGGAGGAATTCACCCCTCCACTTT
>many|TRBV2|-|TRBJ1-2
CASSEFKGHPYGYTF
TGTGCCAGCAGTGAATTTAAGGGACACCCCTATGGCTACACCTTC
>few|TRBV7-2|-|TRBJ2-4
CASSLEPSRRGTKNIQYF
TGTGCCAGCAGCTTAGAACCGAGTAGGAGGGGAACCAAAAACATTCAGTACTTC
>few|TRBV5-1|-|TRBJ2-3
CASSQLRGGGTDTQYF
TGCGCCAGCAGCCAGCTACGGGGCGGGGGCACAGATACGCAGTATTTT
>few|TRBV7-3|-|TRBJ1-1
CASSLIGASTEAFF
TGTGCCAGCAGCTTAATAGGGGCCAGCACTGAAGCTTTCTTT
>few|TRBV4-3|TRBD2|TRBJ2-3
CASSQGRLAASTDTQYF
TGCGCCAGCAGCCAAGGTCGACTAGCGGCTAGCACAGATACGCAGTATTTT
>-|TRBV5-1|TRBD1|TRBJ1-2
CASSQTGAPTNYGYTF
TGCGCCAGCAGTCAGACAGGGGCCCCTACTAACTATGGCTACACCTTC
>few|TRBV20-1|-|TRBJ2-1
CSARKGVLSSYNEQFF
TGCAGTGCTAGAAAAGGGGTTCTTAGCTCCTACAATGAGCAGTTCTTC
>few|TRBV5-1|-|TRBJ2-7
CASSYGRGERDEQYF
TGCGCCAGCAGCTATGGACGGGGTGAGAGAGACGAGCAGTACTTC
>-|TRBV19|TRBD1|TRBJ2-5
CASSKMSGTGIGETQYF
TGTGCCAGTAGTAAAATGTCCGGGACAGGGATTGGAGAGACCCAGTACTTC
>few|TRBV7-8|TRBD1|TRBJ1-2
CASSLREAGQGSSMAGYTF
TGTGCCAGCAGCTTGAGGGAGGCCGGACAGGGAAGTTCTATGGCAGGCTACACCTTC
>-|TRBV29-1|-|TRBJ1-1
CSVEPRRGGAFF
TGCAGCGTTGAGCCCCGTAGAGGTGGGGCTTTCTTT
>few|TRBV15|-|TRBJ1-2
CATSDRGGFNYGYTF
TGTGCCACCAGCGACCGCGGGGGCTTTAACTATGGCTACACCTTC
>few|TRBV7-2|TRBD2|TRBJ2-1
CASSLVASGGAIEQFF
TGTGCCAGCAGCTTAGTGGCTAGCGGGGGGGCAATTGAGCAGTTCTTC
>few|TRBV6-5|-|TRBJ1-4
CASSYSSFEKLFF
TGTGCCAGCAGTTACTCGTCTTTTGAAAAACTGTTTTTT
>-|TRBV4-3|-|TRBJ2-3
CASSQIGGGSDTQYF
TGCGCCAGCAGCCAAATAGGAGGAGGTTCAGATACGCAGTATTTT
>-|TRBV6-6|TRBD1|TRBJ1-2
CASSRQTGTGVRGYTF
TGTGCCAGCTCAAGGCAAACCGGGACAGGGGTGCGTGGCTACACCTTC
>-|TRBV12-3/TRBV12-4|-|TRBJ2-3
CASSWGDVDTQYF
TGTGCCAGCAGTTGGGGGGATGTGGATACGCAGTATTTT
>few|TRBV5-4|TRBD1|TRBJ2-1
CASSTGQGDNEQFF
TGTGCCAGCAGTACGGGACAGGGCGATAATGAGCAGTTCTTC
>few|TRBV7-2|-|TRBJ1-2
CASSDDMSYGYTF
TGTGCCAGCAGCGATGACATGTCCTATGGCTACACCTTC
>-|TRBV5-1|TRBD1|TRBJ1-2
CASSRGQGFTPDGYTF
TGCGCCAGCAGCAGGGGACAGGGATTTACTCCTGATGGCTACACCTTC
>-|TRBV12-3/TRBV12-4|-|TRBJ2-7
CASRLDRREQYF
TGTGCCAGCAGACTCGACAGGCGCGAGCAGTACTTC
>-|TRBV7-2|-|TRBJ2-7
CASSFSEDSGSYEQYF
TGTGCCAGCAGCTTTAGCGAGGACAGTGGCTCCTACGAGCAGTACTTC
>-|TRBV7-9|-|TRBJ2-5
CASSLGLETQYF
TGTGCCAGCAGCTTAGGGTTAGAGACCCAGTACTTC
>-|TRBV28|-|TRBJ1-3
CASRLQNGNTIYF
TGTGCCAGCAGGCTACAGAACGGAAACACCATATATTTT
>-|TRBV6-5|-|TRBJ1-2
CASSPTSGYGYTF
TGTGCCAGCAGTCCGACTTCAGGGTATGGCTACACCTTC
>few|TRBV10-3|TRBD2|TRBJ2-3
CAIRVAGGPHGTDTQYF
TGTGCCATCCGCGTCGCGGGGGGACCCCACGGGACAGATACGCAGTATTTT
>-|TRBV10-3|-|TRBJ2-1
CAISVGTEQFF
TGTGCCATCAGTGTGGGGACTGAGCAGTTCTTC
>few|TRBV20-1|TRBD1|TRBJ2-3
CSADRGDTQYF
TGCAGTGCTGACAGGGGCGATACGCAGTATTTT
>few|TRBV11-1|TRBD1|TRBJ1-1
CASSLDRAEAFF
TGTGCCAGCAGCTTGGACAGGGCTGAAGCTTTCTTT
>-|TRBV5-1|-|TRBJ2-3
CASSLSGRVSTDTQYF
TGCGCCAGCAGCTTGTCGGGCAGGGTAAGCACAGATACGCAGTATTTT
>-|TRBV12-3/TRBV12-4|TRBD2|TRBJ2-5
CASSLTRDTGGSETQYF
TGTGCCAGCAGTTTAACGAGGGATACCGGGGGGTCAGAGACCCAGTACTTC
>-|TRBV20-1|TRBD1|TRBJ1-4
CSARGTGQGDEKLFF
TGCAGTGCTAGAGGCACGGGACAGGGGGATGAAAAACTGTTTTTT
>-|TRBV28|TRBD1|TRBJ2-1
CASSFLRDRGSYNEQFF
TGTGCCAGCAGTTTCCTCCGGGACAGGGGCTCCTACAATGAGCAGTTCTTC
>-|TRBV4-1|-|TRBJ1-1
CASSREGGRSTEAFF
TGCGCCAGCAGCCGAGAGGGGGGCCGAAGCACTGAAGCTTTCTTT
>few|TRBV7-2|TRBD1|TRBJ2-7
CASSIGQGARYEQYF
TGTGCCAGCAGCATCGGACAGGGGGCTCGCTACGAGCAGTACTTC
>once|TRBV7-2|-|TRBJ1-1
CASSLVPGTAFF
TGTGCCAGCAGCTTAGTCCCAGGAACGGCTTTCTTT
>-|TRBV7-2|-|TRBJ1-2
CASSPPGGRVSGYTF
TGTGCCAGCAGCCCACCCGGGGGGCGGGTATCCGGCTACACCTTC
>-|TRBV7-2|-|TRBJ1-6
CASSFANSPLHF
TGTGCCAGCAGCTTCGCGAATTCACCCCTCCACTTT
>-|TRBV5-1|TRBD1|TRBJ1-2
CASSLSSGRGEGGYTF
TGCGCCAGCAGCTTGTCGTCGGGCAGGGGGGAAGGAGGCTACACCTTC